The next 11 T cell receptor beta chains were all read from a single sample in a study. TCRdb analysed the 5' RACE reads with MiXCR anew, one entry per CDR3 protein. This sample has about 62,000 distinct CDR3 sequences, with 30% found just once. Sequenced: tumor-infiltrating naive CD4+ T cells sorted from the breast tumor. Subset described: naive CD4+ T cells, CD4+CD45RA+CD25-. Receptors originate from a female donor with breast cancer.

This clonotype occurred many times. The rearrangement joins TRBV7-2 to TRBJ2-3; D is perhaps TRBD2 (6 bases). The CDR3 runs 16 residues. From germline, CDR1 is SGHTA and CDR2 FQGNSA. Trimming stripped 0 bases from V and 0 bases from J, with 10 bases between. DNA for the CDR3: TGTGCCAGCAGCTTAGCGGCGGGGACTAGCACAGATACGCAGTATTTT. Its protein product is CASSLAAGTSTDTQYF.

In the case of this clonotype: This is likely a read error, given that the CDR3 carries no conserved phenylalanine or tryptophan at its end. This chain uses TRBV30 with TRBJ1-3; the D is unclear. V lost 0 bases and J 0 bases, leaving 9 bases between the germline ends. Germline CDR1 reads GTSNPN; CDR2 reads SVGIG (reference sequence). This CDR3 contains 15 residues. The CDR3 DNA follows: TGTGCCTGGAGTGTAAACCCTTACTCTGGAAACACCATATATGTT. It codes for CAWSVNPYSGNTIYV.

J is TRBJ2-3 and V is TRBV6-2 or TRBV6-3; 13 bases fit TRBD2. With 7 bases clipped from V and 3 bases from J, the junction kept 10 bases outside the gene matches. CDR1 MNHEY and CDR2 SVGEGT come from the germline V gene. The CDR3 consists of 17 residues. The CDR3 DNA is TGTGCCAGCATGGCCAGGACTAGCGGGAGATCGACAGATACGCAGTATTTT. Translated, it gives CASMARTSGRSTDTQYF.

The gene calls are TRBV7-9 and TRBJ2-7; D gene ambiguous. Between the trimmed V and J ends, which lost 1 base and 2 bases, there was a span of 3 bases. In germline, CDR1 is SEHNR, CDR2 FQNEAQ (reference sequence). The CDR3 contains 12 residues. The CDR3 sequence: CASSLGTYEQYF. For the CDR3, the DNA is TGTGCCAGCAGCTTAGGGACCTACGAGCAGTACTTC.

This clonotype was found a few times. V and J are TRBV4-1 and TRBJ2-1; TRBD2 agrees at 13 bases. The CDR3 runs to 19 residues. Trimming removed 1 base from V and 7 bases from J; junction bases left unmatched: 13. The V gene's germline CDR1 is MGHRA and CDR2 YSYEKL. The CDR3 region is CASSQGSAWTSGSLNEQFF. CDR3 bases: TGCGCCAGCAGCCAAGGATCCGCCTGGACTAGCGGGAGTTTGAATGAGCAGTTCTTC.

The chain is built from TRBV15 and TRBJ1-3; D remains unclear. This CDR3 is 15 amino acids long. Germline V CDR1 and CDR2: LNHNV, YYDKDF (reference sequence). Trimming pared 0 bases from V and 7 bases from J, leaving 13 bases between. The CDR3 protein is CATSRDGDGSNTIYF. The CDR3 coding sequence is TGTGCCACCAGCAGAGACGGAGACGGTAGCAACACCATATATTTT.

On this clonotype itself: A much larger clone sits a single nucleotide away, making a read error possible. This CDR3 fails to terminate in the conserved phenylalanine or tryptophan, so it likely reflects a read error. The chain has TRBV7-6 and TRBJ2-3; D is undetermined. CDR3 length: 14 residues. The V gene lost 8 bases and the J gene lost 5 bases, with 17 bases spanning the gap. Per the germline V gene, CDR1 is SGHVS and CDR2 is FNYEAQ. CDR3 DNA sequence: TGTGCCAGCGGTGGATCTTCGTCGGTAGATACGCAGTATTGT. Residues: CASGGSSSVDTQYC.

In its sample, this clonotype was seen many times. The rearrangement links TRBV20-1 to TRBJ1-4; D not certain. The germline gives CDR1 DFQATT, CDR2 SNEGSKA (reference sequence). The V end lost 3 bases, the J end lost 3 bases, and 11 bases lay between the germline ends. The CDR3 has 14 residues. The CDR3 reads CSASSPPANEKLFF. CDR3 in DNA: TGCAGTGCTAGCTCACCCCCTGCTAATGAAAAACTGTTTTTT.

This rearrangement joins TRBV6-1 to TRBJ2-7, with 7 bases lining up with TRBD2. Germline CDR1 and CDR2: MNHNS and SASEGT. J lost 3 bases, V lost 6 bases, and 8 bases had no gene match. CDR3 length: 14 residues. The DNA of the CDR3 is TGTGCCAGCAGGCAAGTGGGAGGGAGCTACGAGCAGTACTTC. Its translation is CASRQVGGSYEQYF.

The chain carries TRBV4-1 and TRBJ2-2; the D is unclear. There are 16 residues in the CDR3. V was pared by 1 base and J by 2 bases, with 11 bases between. The germline CDR1 and CDR2 sequences are MGHRA and YSYEKL. CDR3 nucleotide sequence: TGCGCCAGCAGCCAAGTTCCCGGCCTTAACACCGGGGAGCTGTTTTTT. Amino acid sequence: CASSQVPGLNTGELFF.

This clonotype showed up just a few times. This sequence joins TRBV29-1 and TRBJ2-7; D ambiguous. The V end lost 6 bases, the J end lost 0 bases, and 9 bases lay between the germline ends. The CDR3 is 12 residues long. The germline V gene encodes CDR1 SQVTM and CDR2 ANQGSEA. The CDR3 spells CSVHSSSYEQYF. The CDR3 DNA sequence: TGCAGCGTCCACTCTAGCTCCTACGAGCAGTACTTC.